The subject of this entry is one TCR beta chain. Trimming took off 5 bases at V and 2 bases at J, with 7 bases between the two ends. This CDR3 spans 12 amino acids. Per germline, CDR1 SEHNR and CDR2 FQNEAQ (reference sequence). This sample is drawn from a study of T cell changes during pregnancy in multiple sclerosis. Sequencing used immunoSEQ multiplex PCR; TCRdb keeps in-frame clones, though not all of them. The sample contains 35,000 to 45,000 clones, 90% of which appear only once. The chain uses TRBV7-9 and TRBJ2-7; D gene uncertain. This receptor was taken from a female donor in good health, enrolled as a control in a pregnancy study. The sequencing used peripheral blood, collected in the third trimester of pregnancy. The CDR3 DNA reads as TGTGCCAGCAGCGTCAGTCCCTACGAGCAGTACTTC. Its translation: CASSVSPYEQYF.